This T cell receptor beta chain was sequenced for a study of shared clonotypes between healthy human individuals. Study information: The cohort had a couple of women and three men, ages 18 to 49. Each donor's CD8 memory used one plate, CD8 naive two, each CD4 subset three.

The CDR3 runs 15 residues. The ends lost 6 bases at V and 1 base at J; junction bases unmatched: 6. Germline values: CDR1 MNHNY, CDR2 SVGAGI (reference sequence). In replicate PCRs of sorted subsets, roughly 200 ng DNA, 29,000 or so T cell genomes, was used. Sequencing used immunoSEQ multiplex PCR; TCRdb keeps in-frame clones, though not all of them. This sample has 400,000 to 600,000 clones, with about 96% found just once. The rearrangement links TRBV6-6 to TRBJ2-7; 10 positions match TRBD1. The TCR comes from a woman aged 30 to 39 in good health. Sample: naive CD4+ T cells sorted from blood. As to subset: CD45RA+ positively selected. Here the CDR3 DNA reads TGTGCCAGCAGAGGCCGGGACAGGGGATCCTACGAGCAGTACTTC. This sequence encodes CASRGRDRGSYEQYF.